The 7 T cell receptor beta chains given below trace back to one sample, sequenced in a study of metastatic and nonmetastatic thyroid tumors. Using MiXCR, TCRdb reanalyzed the PCR reads. The data show approximately 42,000 clones, 20% to 25% seen once. Prior to thyroid surgery, none of the patients had received any treatment. Sequencing used tumor tissue. These receptors came from a female donor with papillary thyroid cancer or a benign thyroid nodule (not recorded which). Some clones in this sample may be carry-over from other donors' samples.

V and J are TRBV3-1 and TRBJ1-2; D may be TRBD1 (5 bases). Trimming took 1 base from V and 4 from J, leaving 13 bases between them. CDR1 is LGHDT, CDR2 YNNKEL, per germline (reference sequence). The CDR3 is made up of 15 amino acids. The CDR3: CASSQVGGTPYGYTF. The CDR3 nucleotides read TGTGCCAGCAGCCAAGTCGGGGGGACCCCCTATGGCTACACCTTC. The whole variable domain, filled in from reference TRBV3-1 and TRBJ1-2, reads DTAVSQTPKYLVTQMGNDKSIKCEQNLGHDTMYWYKQDSKKFLKIMFSYNNKELIINETVPNRFSPKSPDKAHLNLHINSLELGDSAVYFCASSQVGGTPYGYTFGSGTRLTVV.

The chain joins TRBV28 to TRBJ2-7; 9 bases agree with TRBD2. The length of the CDR3 is 17 residues. Trimming cost V 6 bases and J 4 bases; bases outside gene matches: 16. The germline CDR1 and CDR2 sequences are MDHEN and SYDVKM. The CDR3 DNA follows: TGTGCCAGCAGCCCGACGGCGCGGGAGGGGCCAGTATACGAGCAGTACTTC. Protein: CASSPTAREGPVYEQYF.

The chain employs TRBV6-1 and TRBJ1-1; D might be TRBD1 (5 bases). Between the trimmed V and J ends, which lost 3 bases and 0 bases, there was a span of 8 bases. This CDR3 is 14 amino acids long. Germline CDR1 is MNHNS and CDR2 is SASEGT. Here the CDR3 DNA reads TGTGCCAGCAGTGACGGGACGGTGAACACTGAAGCTTTCTTT. Translated, it gives CASSDGTVNTEAFF.

A few counts support this clone. J is TRBJ2-5 and V is TRBV20-1; perhaps TRBD1 as D (5 bases). The V gene's germline CDR1 is DFQATT and CDR2 SNEGSKA (reference sequence). V gave up 6 bases and J gave up 0 bases, with 8 bases separating them. The CDR3 is made up of 12 amino acids. DNA for the CDR3: TGCAGTGCCGCGACAGACCAAGAGACCCAGTACTTC. Translation gives CSAATDQETQYF.

This clone is medium-sized. The chain recombines TRBV6-1 with TRBJ2-5; a possible D gene is TRBD2 (6 bases). The germline gives CDR1 MNHNS, CDR2 SASEGT. The CDR3 covers 15 residues. Trimming stripped 2 bases from V and 4 bases from J, with 14 bases between. In DNA form, the CDR3 reads TGTGCCAGCAGTGAATCGGAGGGATCAGCAGAGACCCAGTACTTC. It codes for CASSESEGSAETQYF.

The rearrangement uses TRBV12-3 or TRBV12-4 and TRBJ2-3; 7 positions match TRBD1. The CDR3 is 13 amino acids. V trimming: 11 bases; J trimming: 2 bases; junction bases outside the gene matches: 7. The DNA for the CDR3 is TGTGCCTGCCTGGGACAGTTCACAGATACGCAGTATTTT. Translated: CACLGQFTDTQYF.

This clone has more than one count but fewer than ten. The chain has TRBV11-2 and TRBJ2-3; 7 nucleotides line up with TRBD1. CDR3 length equals 15 residues. Germline V CDR1 and CDR2: SGHAT, FQNNGV. The trim removed 4 bases at V and 2 bases at J, leaving 6 bases unmatched. The DNA of the CDR3 is TGTGCCAGCAGCTCACCCGGGACAGCCACAGATACGCAGTATTTT. This sequence encodes CASSSPGTATDTQYF.